A single sample gave rise to the 25 T cell receptor beta chains below, sequenced in a study of shared clonotypes between healthy human individuals. Profiling relied on immunoSEQ multiplex PCR, and the TCRdb table lists in-frame clones only, not all of them. The sample includes approximately 2.3 million clones, approximately 95% seen only once; the top ten take under 0.45%. The material sequenced was naive CD4+ T cells from PBMCs. Subset specified: CD45RA+ positively selected. These receptors all stem from a man between 18 and 35 years old in good health. Some clones in this sample may be carry-over from other donors' samples.

The chain recombines TRBV19 with TRBJ1-1; tentative D call: TRBD1 (6 bases). This CDR3 comprises 14 residues. Trimming shortened V by 6 bases and J by 5 bases, and 16 bases separated the two germline ends. Germline loops: CDR1 LNHDA, CDR2 SQIVND (reference sequence). The CDR3 spells CASRPAGARTEAFF. The CDR3 DNA reads TGTGCCAGTAGACCTGCAGGGGCGAGGACTGAAGCTTTCTTT.

This rearrangement joins TRBV4-1 to TRBJ2-1; no firm D call. CDR3 length equals 11 residues. The germline V gene encodes CDR1 MGHRA and CDR2 YSYEKL. The V and J ends lost 2 bases and 9 bases respectively, with 5 bases between them. The CDR3 DNA follows: TGCGCCAGCAGCCAAACAGCTGAGCAGTTCTTC. Translation gives CASSQTAEQFF.

In regard to this clone: This specimen includes other DNA sequences encoding the same CDR3. The genes are TRBV5-1 and TRBJ2-2; unclear D gene. V was trimmed by 0 bases and J by 7 bases, leaving 4 bases between them. This CDR3 is 12 amino acids long. Germline V gene lookup returns CDR1 SGHRS and CDR2 YFSETQ. The CDR3 here is CASSLGDGELFF. In DNA form, the CDR3 reads TGCGCCAGCAGCTTGGGAGACGGGGAGCTGTTTTTT.

V gene TRBV4-3 combines with J gene TRBJ1-2; 9 bases map to TRBD1. Germline values: CDR1 LGHNA, CDR2 YSLEER. V gave up 4 bases and J gave up 7 bases; unmatched junction bases: 10. The CDR3 runs to 15 residues. In nucleotides, the CDR3 is TGCGCCAGCAGCCCCCAGGGACAGGGATTTAGTGGCTACACCTTC. This encodes CASSPQGQGFSGYTF.

The rearrangement joins TRBV5-1 to TRBJ2-7, with D possibly matching TRBD1 (7 bases). Per the germline V gene, CDR1 is SGHRS and CDR2 is YFSETQ. Trimming pared 4 bases from V and 2 bases from J, leaving 13 bases between. The CDR3 covers 14 residues. The CDR3 DNA reads as TGCGCCAGCAGCCGGGACAGACTAGCCTACGAGCAGTACTTC. Translation gives CASSRDRLAYEQYF. Full variable domain (remainder filled in from reference TRBV5-1 and TRBJ2-7): KAGVTQTPRYLIKTRGQQVTLSCSPISGHRSVSWYQQTPGQGLQFLFEYFSETQRNKGNFPGRFSGRQFSNSRSEMNVSTLELGDSALYLCASSRDRLAYEQYFGPGTRLTVT.

This clone was counted once. V is TRBV30 and J is TRBJ2-7; 9 nucleotides agree with TRBD1. Trimming took 1 base from V and 5 from J; bases not matched to a gene: 12. The CDR3 is made up of 16 amino acids. Germline V gene data show CDR1 as GTSNPN and CDR2 as SVGIG (reference sequence). The CDR3 loop is CAWSGRRDRALDEQYF. DNA of the CDR3: TGTGCCTGGAGTGGCCGTAGGGACAGGGCCCTAGACGAGCAGTACTTC.

This clone was counted only a few times. The same CDR3 can be traced to other DNA sequences in this sample. The V and J genes are TRBV14 and TRBJ1-5; possibly TRBD1 for D (6 bases). V was clipped by 4 bases and J by 4 bases, with 11 bases between them. The CDR3 is 14 residues long. Germline loops: CDR1 SGHDN, CDR2 FVKESK. The CDR3 DNA reads as TGTGCCAGCAGCCCGACAGGCCGAAATCAGCCCCAGCATTTT. The encoded protein is CASSPTGRNQPQHF. The variable domain in full, with the rest retrieved from reference TRBV14 and TRBJ1-5, is EAGVTQFPSHSVIEKGQTVTLRCDPISGHDNLYWYRRVMGKEIKFLLHFVKESKQDESGMPNNRFLAERTGGTYSTLKVQPAELEDSGVYFCASSPTGRNQPQHFGDGTRLSIL.

This clone came up once. The V gene is TRBV29-1, the J gene TRBJ1-2, with D maybe TRBD1 (5 bases). In germline, CDR1 is SQVTM, CDR2 ANQGSEA. CDR3 size: 13 residues. The V end lost 4 bases, the J end lost 6 bases, and 15 bases lay between the germline ends. The chain's CDR3 is CSVVLGRVDGYTF. Here the CDR3 DNA reads TGCAGCGTTGTTCTCGGCAGGGTCGATGGCTACACCTTC.

J is TRBJ2-1 and V is TRBV18; 9 bases align to TRBD1. From germline, CDR1 is KGHSH and CDR2 LQKENI. V gave up 6 bases and J gave up 9 bases; unmatched junction bases: 12. CDR3 length equals 15 residues. In nucleotides, the CDR3 is TGTGCCAGCTCCTCCGAGGGACAGGGTATCAGTGAGCAGTTCTTC. This codes for CASSSEGQGISEQFF.

The rearrangement uses TRBV7-9 and TRBJ1-1, with D tentatively TRBD1 (6 bases). The CDR3 is made up of 14 amino acids. Germline CDR1 is SEHNR and CDR2 is FQNEAQ (reference sequence). Trimming left V 5 bases short and J 3 bases short, with 13 bases between. The CDR3 sequence is CASSHARGDTEAFF. The CDR3 nucleotides are TGTGCCAGCAGCCATGCTAGGGGGGACACTGAAGCTTTCTTT.

The rearrangement joins TRBV7-2 to TRBJ2-1; possibly TRBD2 for D (6 bases). Germline V lookup: CDR1 SGHTA, CDR2 FQGNSA. This CDR3 has 14 residues. The V gene lost 4 bases and the J gene lost 13 bases, with 20 bases spanning the gap. This chain's CDR3 is CASSYPPGTPSQFF. As DNA, the CDR3 is TGTGCCAGCAGCTACCCACCCGGGACTCCGTCCCAGTTCTTC.

The V gene is TRBV18, the J gene TRBJ2-7; 9 nucleotides agree with TRBD2. J gave up 0 bases and V 2 bases, and 2 bases lay outside the gene matches. Germline V gives CDR1 KGHSH, CDR2 LQKENI. This CDR3 contains 15 residues. CDR3 in amino acids: CASSPGTSHSYEQYF. The CDR3 DNA is TGTGCCAGCTCACCAGGGACTAGCCACTCCTACGAGCAGTACTTC.

The chain employs TRBV6-1 and TRBJ2-7; 10 bases are a match to TRBD2. Germline CDR1 MNHNS, CDR2 SASEGT. V lost 5 bases and J lost 0; bases outside the gene matches: 4. This CDR3 spans 15 amino acids. CDR3 in amino acids: CASSRAGGSSYEQYF. The CDR3 nucleotides are TGTGCCAGCAGTCGAGCGGGAGGGAGCTCCTACGAGCAGTACTTC.

The chain combines TRBV11-2 with TRBJ2-5; maybe TRBD1 (6 bases). V was pared by 2 bases and J by 5 bases, with 18 bases between. This CDR3 comprises 16 residues. CDR1 is SGHAT, CDR2 FQNNGV, per germline. CDR3 amino acids: CASSLMWNRVEETQYF. The CDR3 DNA reads TGTGCCAGCAGCTTAATGTGGAACAGGGTGGAGGAGACCCAGTACTTC.

This clone was recorded only once. The rearrangement joins TRBV5-1 to TRBJ2-1, with unresolved D. V was clipped by 2 bases and J by 5 bases, with 14 bases between them. Germline loops: CDR1 SGHRS, CDR2 YFSETQ. The CDR3 contains 15 residues. The CDR3 bases are TGCGCCAGCAGCTTCTCAGGCGTCCAAGACAATGAGCAGTTCTTC. Translating gives CASSFSGVQDNEQFF. Full variable domain (remainder filled in from reference TRBV5-1 and TRBJ2-1): KAGVTQTPRYLIKTRGQQVTLSCSPISGHRSVSWYQQTPGQGLQFLFEYFSETQRNKGNFPGRFSGRQFSNSRSEMNVSTLELGDSALYLCASSFSGVQDNEQFFGPGTRLTVL.

The chain joins TRBV7-2 to TRBJ2-1; TRBD2 aligns across 7 bases. Germline CDR1 SGHTA, CDR2 FQGNSA. Trimming cost V 4 bases and J 8 bases; bases outside gene matches: 8. The CDR3 contains 14 residues. The chain's CDR3 is CASSSASGRDEQFF. In nucleotides, the CDR3 is TGTGCCAGCAGCTCCGCCTCGGGGAGGGATGAGCAGTTCTTC.

The genes are TRBV18 and TRBJ1-3; tentative D call: TRBD1 (5 bases). The CDR3 is 15 residues long. Trimming shortened V by 4 bases and J by 4 bases, and 14 bases separated the two germline ends. Germline V gene sequence: CDR1 KGHSH, CDR2 LQKENI. The CDR3 DNA reads TGTGCCAGCTCACGCCCGGGACTTCAAGGAAACACCATATATTTT. Translated: CASSRPGLQGNTIYF.

Of note for this clone: At the DNA level, this CDR3 is encoded by other sequences in the same sample as well. The chain couples TRBV5-1 to TRBJ2-7; D ambiguous. This CDR3 is 13 amino acids long. Germline V gives CDR1 SGHRS, CDR2 YFSETQ. Trimming removed 0 bases from V and 4 bases from J, with 8 bases in between. CDR3 sequence (DNA): TGCGCCAGCAGCTTGGTGGCCTCTTACGAGCAGTACTTC. Its protein is CASSLVASYEQYF.

The V gene is TRBV6-1, the J gene TRBJ2-1; tentative D call: TRBD2 (5 bases). Germline CDR1 and CDR2: MNHNS and SASEGT. The CDR3 is 15 amino acids. The germline V and J ends were trimmed by 4 bases and 2 bases, with 12 bases remaining between them. CDR3 loop: CASSGRGRTYNEQFF. The CDR3 DNA follows: TGTGCCAGCAGTGGACGGGGTAGGACCTACAATGAGCAGTTCTTC.

V usage is TRBV6-5 and J usage is TRBJ2-5; D uncertain. CDR3 size: 12 residues. V gave up 6 bases and J gave up 5 bases, with 10 bases separating them. Germline-derived CDR1 and CDR2 are MNHEY and SVGAGI. This CDR3 reads CASSTAGETQYF. Written as DNA, the CDR3 is TGTGCCAGCAGCACAGCTGGTGAGACCCAGTACTTC.

This clone was seen only once. V gene TRBV10-3 combines with J gene TRBJ2-3; no definite D call. The CDR3 totals 16 residues. Germline CDR1 ENHRY, CDR2 SYGVKD. Trimming removed 3 bases from V and 8 bases from J, with 21 bases in between. CDR3 in amino acids: CAISEFGYTGDGTQYF. The CDR3 DNA reads TGTGCCATCAGTGAATTCGGGTACACGGGCGATGGTACGCAGTATTTT.

The rearrangement uses TRBV29-1 and TRBJ2-5; possible D gene TRBD2, 5 bases. The germline V gene encodes CDR1 SQVTM and CDR2 ANQGSEA. The CDR3 has 14 amino acids. V lost 4 bases and J lost 3, with 15 bases in between. CDR3 region: CSVGGILLKETQYF. The CDR3 DNA reads TGCAGCGTTGGAGGGATCCTTCTCAAAGAGACCCAGTACTTC.

This rearrangement joins TRBV25-1 to TRBJ1-1, with D unclear. CDR1 and CDR2 (germline): MGHDK, SYGVNS. Trimming cost V 4 bases and J 1 base, with 16 bases left between them. The CDR3 spans 16 residues. The CDR3 sequence: CASSGTKGKRNTEAFF. The CDR3 DNA sequence: TGTGCCAGCAGTGGAACGAAGGGAAAAAGGAACACTGAAGCTTTCTTT.

This clone was detected only a few times. The chain recombines TRBV19 with TRBJ2-2; D is unresolved. The CDR3 totals 13 residues. Looked up from germline, CDR1 is LNHDA and CDR2 is SQIVND (reference sequence). Between the trimmed V and J ends, which lost 3 bases and 7 bases, there was a span of 9 bases. The CDR3 here is CASSMQAFGELFF. The CDR3 coding sequence is TGTGCCAGTAGTATGCAAGCTTTCGGGGAGCTGTTTTTT.

The chain carries TRBV25-1 and TRBJ2-5; TRBD2 aligns across 10 bases. The CDR3 runs to 14 residues. Germline V gives CDR1 MGHDK, CDR2 SYGVNS. V trimming: 5 bases; J trimming: 5 bases; junction bases outside the gene matches: 5. The CDR3 region has the DNA TGTGCCAGCAGTCGGACTAGCGGTACTGAGACCCAGTACTTC. The encoded protein is CASSRTSGTETQYF.